This TCR beta chain was captured in a study of blood T cells in healthy people across ages. The authors ran a second PCR of about 6 to 11 cycles using a sample-barcoded 5' primer and a J-beta primer mix. Each CDR3 protein gets one entry after TCRdb re-called the 5' RACE reads with MiXCR. The repertoire holds 700,000 or so distinct CDR3 sequences, with around a fifth as singletons. Germline V CDR1 and CDR2: SQVTM, ANQGSEA. The CDR3 spans 13 residues. Sample: blood. This TCR was sampled from a man aged 65 to 79 in good health. The chain employs TRBV29-1 and TRBJ2-7, with 9 positions matching TRBD2. CDR3 DNA sequence: TGCAGCGTTGAGGCGGGAGGGTCGGGTGAGCGGTACGTC. This codes for CSVEAGGSGERYV.